The sequence of this T cell receptor beta chain was determined in a study of T-cell reconstitution after alpha-beta-depleted transplantation in children. Unique molecular identifiers were built into the TCRbeta library. MiXCR was run by TCRdb on the PCR reads, yielding one entry per CDR3 protein. The sample carries approximately 500,000 distinct CDR3 sequences, 20% to 30% recorded once. The CDR3 is made up of 12 amino acids. The V and J ends lost 5 bases and 11 bases respectively, with 15 bases between them. The source of this sequence is a boy under two years old with Wiskott-Aldrich syndrome, due to receive a stem cell transplant. The chain recombines TRBV12-3 or TRBV12-4 with TRBJ1-1, with D possibly being TRBD1 (5 bases). Sequenced material: PBMCs, taken before TCRalphabeta/CD19-depleted stem cell transplant. CDR3 residues: CASSRGRFDAFF. CDR3 sequence (DNA): TGTGCCAGCAGTCGGGGGAGGTTTGACGCTTTCTTT.